This entry lists 21 T cell receptor beta chains sequenced from one sample in a study of OX40 agonist ivuxolimab in advanced cancers. Clones were read by immunoSEQ multiplex PCR, and TCRdb kept only the in-frame ones, dropping some. Of more than 20,000 clones listed, more than 75% were seen once; the top ten hold around 40%. The sample consisted of CD4+ or CD8+ T cells sorted from blood, taken in a trial of the OX40 agonist ivuxolimab. These receptors came from an adult with an advanced solid tumor such as melanoma, head and neck, liver or kidney cancer.

There are many counts of this clone. The chain couples TRBV4-2 to TRBJ2-7; 14 bases are a match to TRBD2. The CDR3 sequence is 18 residues long. The J segment lost 0 bases and the V segment lost 6 bases, leaving 10 bases of the junction unmatched. Germline lookup yields CDR1 LGHNA and CDR2 YNFKEQ. The CDR3 sequence is CASRSGTSGGGSSYEQYF. The CDR3 nucleotides are TGTGCCAGCAGATCCGGGACTAGCGGGGGAGGAAGCTCCTACGAGCAGTACTTC.

The chain links TRBV19 to TRBJ1-6; tentative D call: TRBD1 (5 bases). The CDR3 consists of 17 residues. V was cut by 5 bases and J by 0 bases, with 14 bases left in between. Germline V gene sequence: CDR1 LNHDA, CDR2 SQIVND (reference sequence). The chain's CDR3 is CASSGGTPSSYNSPLHF. In DNA form, the CDR3 reads TGTGCCAGTAGTGGTGGGACTCCCAGCTCCTATAATTCACCCCTCCACTTT.

The chain links TRBV21-1 to TRBJ2-5; TRBD2 reflects the table's D call only, with no check against the DNA. TRBV21-1 is termed a pseudogene. The length of the CDR3 is 16 residues. CDR3 sequence (DNA): TGTGCCAGCAGCAAAGCCGCGACTAGCGACCAAGAGACCCAGTACTTC. Its translation is CASSKAATSDQETQYF.

The chain combines TRBV11-2 with TRBJ2-7; possible D gene TRBD1, 6 bases. CDR1 and CDR2 (germline): SGHAT, FQNNGV. V lost 5 bases, J lost 3 bases, and 8 bases lay in between. The length of the CDR3 is 12 residues. The CDR3 coding sequence is TGTGCCAGCAGCGTAGGGGGCTACGAGCAGTACTTC. The encoded protein is CASSVGGYEQYF.

J is TRBJ2-5 and V is TRBV7-2; 9 bases are a match to TRBD2. Trimming took 5 bases from V and 1 from J; bases not matched to a gene: 8. Germline V gene sequence: CDR1 SGHTA, CDR2 FQGNSA. The CDR3 is 16 amino acids. The chain's CDR3 is CASSDLGAGGQETQYF. The CDR3 DNA is TGTGCCAGCAGCGATCTCGGAGCGGGGGGCCAAGAGACCCAGTACTTC.

The chain couples TRBV5-6 to TRBJ1-1; a possible D gene is TRBD1 (6 bases). Germline assignment: CDR1 SGHDT and CDR2 YYEEEE. The length of the CDR3 is 16 residues. V was trimmed by 1 base and J by 3 bases, leaving 16 bases between them. The CDR3 is CASSLMGAGRDTEAFF. The CDR3 DNA sequence: TGTGCCAGCAGCTTGATGGGGGCGGGGAGAGACACTGAAGCTTTCTTT.

This chain joins TRBV27 and TRBJ2-5; D gene unclear. The J call may be wrong; the DNA end is better matched by TRBJ2-7. The germline V gene encodes CDR1 MNHEY and CDR2 SMNVEV (reference sequence). The CDR3 totals 12 residues. The CDR3 loop reads CASSPPGYEQYF. In nucleotides, the CDR3 is TGTGCCAGCAGTCCTCCCGGCTACGAGCAGTACTTC.

CDR3 in DNA: TGTGCCAGCCAAGAGGGGGACTACCTCCAAGAGACCCAGTACTTC. It codes for CASQEGDYLQETQYF. This chain uses TRBV7-2 with TRBJ2-5; a weak D match, TRBD2 (7 bases). Deletions cut 8 bases from V and 1 base from J, with 17 bases between. This CDR3 has 15 amino acids. The germline V gene encodes CDR1 SGHTA and CDR2 FQGNSA.

J is TRBJ1-6 and V is TRBV5-4; D not certain. Germline values: CDR1 SGHNT, CDR2 YYREEE (reference sequence). The CDR3 covers 12 residues. With 4 bases removed from V and 7 bases from J, the gap between germline ends came to 6 bases. This CDR3 is CASSAGNSPLHF. CDR3 nucleotide sequence: TGTGCCAGCAGCGCGGGGAATTCACCCCTCCACTTT.

V and J are TRBV7-8 and TRBJ2-3; D is undetermined. The CDR3 runs to 18 residues. Trimming cost V 5 bases and J 1 base, with 22 bases left between them. Germline CDR1 SGHVS, CDR2 FQNEAQ. The CDR3 DNA reads as TGTGCCAGCAGCAACCAGGTCGGGTCCGGTCTAGGCACAGATACGCAGTATTTT. Protein sequence: CASSNQVGSGLGTDTQYF.

The rearrangement uses TRBV5-1 and TRBJ2-7, with 9 bases aligning to TRBD1. CDR3 size: 15 residues. The ends lost 5 bases at V and 4 bases at J; junction bases unmatched: 10. The germline CDR1 and CDR2 sequences are SGHRS and YFSETQ. The CDR3 region is CASRVTGTGWYEQYF. As DNA, the CDR3 is TGCGCCAGCAGAGTAACCGGGACAGGGTGGTACGAGCAGTACTTC.

This chain links TRBV7-9 with TRBJ1-2; D uncertain. The CDR3 loop spans 13 amino acids. Between the trimmed V and J ends, which lost 5 bases and 0 bases, there was a span of 7 bases. In germline, CDR1 is SEHNR, CDR2 FQNEAQ (reference sequence). CDR3 residues: CASSKGSNYGYTF. CDR3 coding DNA: TGTGCCAGCAGCAAAGGGTCTAACTATGGCTACACCTTC.

The CDR3 DNA reads TGTGCCAGCAGCATTGGGACCGCCTACGAGCAGTACTTC. It codes for CASSIGTAYEQYF. V is TRBV9 and J is TRBJ2-7; D is tentatively TRBD1 or TRBD2 (5 bases each). CDR1 is SGDLS, CDR2 YYNGEE, per germline. The CDR3 extends over 13 amino acids. The germline V and J ends were trimmed by 4 bases and 2 bases, with 10 bases remaining between them.

CDR3 protein: CASSSAPSGEGETQYF. For the CDR3, the DNA is TGTGCCAGCAGCTCCGCGCCTAGCGGGGAAGGGGAGACCCAGTACTTC. The chain employs TRBV11-2 and TRBJ2-5; TRBD2 aligns across 9 bases. Per germline, CDR1 SGHAT and CDR2 FQNNGV. Losses at the gene ends were 4 bases for V and 5 bases for J; bases not matched to a gene: 11. The CDR3 is 16 amino acids.

The chain carries TRBV28 and TRBJ1-5, with 9 bases matching TRBD1. CDR3 length: 15 amino acids. With V trimmed by 3 bases and J by 5 bases, 5 bases remained unmatched. The germline CDR1 and CDR2 sequences are MDHEN and SYDVKM. DNA of the CDR3: TGTGCCAGCAGTTTCTGGCGACAGGGGGATCAGCCCCAGCATTTT. Residues: CASSFWRQGDQPQHF.

The chain uses TRBV5-8 and TRBJ2-7; 9 bases map to TRBD1. Per the germline V gene, CDR1 is SGHTS and CDR2 is YDEGEE. This CDR3 is built from 13 residues. Germline trimming cut 4 bases from V and 7 bases from J; bases unmatched to any gene: 6. This chain's CDR3 is CASSPGQGREQYF. Here the CDR3 DNA reads TGTGCCAGCAGCCCGGGACAGGGCAGGGAGCAGTACTTC.

The V call is TRBV6-9, the J call TRBJ1-2, with D possibly matching TRBD1 (6 bases). CDR1 MNHGY and CDR2 SVAAGI come from the germline V gene. The CDR3 sequence is 15 residues long. V gave up 3 bases and J gave up 7 bases, with 18 bases separating them. The CDR3 DNA reads as TGTGCCAGCAGTTACGGGGACAAGGACGACTGTGGCTACACCTTC. Encoded protein: CASSYGDKDDCGYTF.

This clone appeared once. The genes are TRBV19 and TRBJ1-4, with a weak D call TRBD1 (5 bases). In germline, CDR1 is LNHDA, CDR2 SQIVND (reference sequence). The CDR3 has 14 residues. Deletions cut 10 bases from V and 7 bases from J, with 19 bases between. The CDR3 DNA is TGTGCCATTCGAACCAGGGCCGGCGTTGAAAAACTGTTTTTT. This encodes CAIRTRAGVEKLFF. Full variable domain (missing parts from reference TRBV19 and TRBJ1-4): DGGITQSPKYLFRKEGQNVTLSCEQNLNHDAMYWYRQDPGQGLRLIYYSQIVNDFQKGDIAEGYSVSREKKESFPLTVTSAQKNPTAFYLCAIRTRAGVEKLFFGSGTQLSVL.

The chain combines TRBV9 with TRBJ2-2, with D unresolved. This CDR3 is built from 13 residues. The ends were cut back, 4 bases at V and 8 bases at J, with 12 bases in the middle. Germline V gives CDR1 SGDLS, CDR2 YYNGEE. The CDR3 nucleotides read TGTGCCAGCAGCCTCACTCGTCGGGGGGAGCTGTTTTTT. It is translated as CASSLTRRGELFF.

The V and J genes are TRBV25-1 and TRBJ2-7; D is perhaps TRBD1 (6 bases). CDR1 is MGHDK, CDR2 SYGVNS, per germline. The CDR3 is made up of 12 amino acids. The ends were cut back, 5 bases at V and 4 bases at J, with 9 bases in the middle. In DNA form, the CDR3 reads TGTGCCAGCAGTTTGGGGGCGTACGAGCAGTACTTC. Encoded protein: CASSLGAYEQYF.

CDR3 in amino acids: CASSESRTAQETQYF. CDR3 nucleotide sequence: TGCGCCAGCAGTGAGTCCCGGACGGCTCAAGAGACCCAGTACTTC. The chain combines TRBV10-2 with TRBJ2-5; D is ambiguous. This CDR3 is 15 amino acids long. Germline V lookup: CDR1 WSHSY, CDR2 SAAADI. Trimming shortened V by 0 bases and J by 2 bases, and 10 bases separated the two germline ends.